This T cell receptor (beta chain) was documented in a study of blood T cell repertoires in COVID-19 (dated by TCRdb to 2020 to 2021). Some background on the complete study: Samples from collaborators originated in the United States, Italy and Spain and spanned both the acute and convalescent phases of COVID-19. The material from the prospective study consisted of cDNA or gDNA derived from T cells, B-cell-depleted T cells, or PBMCs. The dataset comprised deeply sampled blood TCRbeta repertoires from subjects exposed to, actively infected with, or recovered from COVID-19. The repertoires were released in a freely available public database intended as a resource for research on the immune response to SARS-CoV-2. The samples were drawn from two sources: the first 160 participants of the ongoing ImmuneRACE study, and over 950 subjects contributed by 6 global collaborators. The sample metadata nearly always contained a de-identified subject ID, COVID-19 status, age in years and sex. Where available, HLA class I and class II types were obtained from metadata supplied by the sample provider rather than from assay-based typing. Broad study findings and their caveats: The quantity of clinical and demographic metadata differed by source and by participant and was supplied without curation.

The germline V gene provides CDR1 SQVTM and CDR2 ANQGSEA. There are 15 amino acids in the CDR3, from cysteine to phenylalanine inclusive. Solely the CDR3 DNA is kept, with 45 bases framed from the first base. Ends trimmed: V by 0 bases, J by 5 bases; bases unmatched to a gene: 6. Samples from volunteer blood donors who had recovered from COVID-19 were contributed by a second Seattle source. Each collaborating institution followed its own protocols to collect whole blood in K2EDTA tubes. For TCRbeta analysis, collaborator samples were shipped as frozen whole blood, as isolated PBMCs, or as DNA extracted from either sample type. For this clone: Its antigen target is currently unknown. Base qualities are not recorded, but no much larger clone differs from it by a single base.

The immunoSEQ Assay, a bias-controlled multiplex PCR, was used to amplify TCRbeta CDR3 regions from genomic DNA. In the original analysis: The number of nucleated cells in each sample was estimated by amplification of reference gene primers within the assay. To quantify the absolute abundance of each unique TCRbeta CDR3 rearrangement, sequence reads were collapsed and filtered. For each sample, productive Simpson clonality was calculated as the square root of Simpson's diversity index across productive rearrangements. Drawn from immuneACCESS, this table holds only the in-frame rearrangements with V and J called that TCRdb kept. Clones are partly lost; checked studies trace under half to an unresolved V gene and leave the rest unexplained. D and trimming come from the DNA, and the V and J calls and clone size come from that table. In this sample the table shows over 200,000 clones, around nine tenths of which occur a single time. The ten largest clones take up roughly 6.5% of the sample.

The chain employs TRBV29-1 and TRBJ2-1; the central 8 bases match TRBD2. The sequenced material came from peripheral blood. The receptor was isolated from a man between 60 and 70 years old who had recovered from COVID-19. Read as DNA, the sequence is TGCAGCGTTGAAGACGGGCAACTAGCGGACAATGAGCAGTTCTTC. This is translated as CSVEDGQLADNEQFF.